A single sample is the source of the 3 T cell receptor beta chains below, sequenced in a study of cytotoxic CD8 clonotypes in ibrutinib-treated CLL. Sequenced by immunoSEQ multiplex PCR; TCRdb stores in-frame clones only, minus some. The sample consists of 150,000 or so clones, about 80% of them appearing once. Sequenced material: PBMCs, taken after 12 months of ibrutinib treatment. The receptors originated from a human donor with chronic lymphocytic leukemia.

The CDR3 loop reads CASSPKSRDLNEQYF. CDR3 bases: TGTGCCAGCAGCCCTAAATCGAGGGACCTCAACGAGCAGTACTTC. The chain has TRBV7-9 and TRBJ2-7; D tentatively fits TRBD1 or TRBD2 (5 bases each). The V and J ends lost 5 bases and 5 bases respectively, with 19 bases between them. Germline loops: CDR1 SEHNR, CDR2 FQNEAQ (reference sequence). This CDR3 comprises 15 residues. The whole variable domain, filled in from reference TRBV7-9 and TRBJ2-7, reads DTGVSQNPRHKITKRGQNVTFRCDPISEHNRLYWYRQTLGQGPEFLTYFQNEAQLEKSRLLSDRFSAERPKGSFSTLEIQRTEQGDSAMYLCASSPKSRDLNEQYFGPGTRLTVT.

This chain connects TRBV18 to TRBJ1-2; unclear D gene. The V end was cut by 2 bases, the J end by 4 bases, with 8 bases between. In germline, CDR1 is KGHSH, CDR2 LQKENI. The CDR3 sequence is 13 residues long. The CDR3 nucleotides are TGTGCCAGCTCACCAAACGCAGTCTATGGCTACACCTTC. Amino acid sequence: CASSPNAVYGYTF.

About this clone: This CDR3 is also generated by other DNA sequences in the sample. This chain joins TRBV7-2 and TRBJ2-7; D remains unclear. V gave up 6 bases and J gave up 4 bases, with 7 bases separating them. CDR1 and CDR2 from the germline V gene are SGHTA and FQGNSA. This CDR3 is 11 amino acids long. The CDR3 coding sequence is TGTGCCAGCAGTCATAGTTACGAGCAGTACTTC. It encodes CASSHSYEQYF.